This TCR beta chain stems from a study of blood T cell repertoires in COVID-19. Study-wide context: The United States, Italy and Spain were the sources of the acute and convalescent COVID-19 samples.

The cohort comprised adults aged roughly 18 to 90 years residing in 20 to 30 US areas. Cohort allocation depended upon clinical history that participants reported. Assay used: immunoSEQ multiplex PCR; TCRdb lists only in-frame clones, some missing. The repertoire holds fewer than 350,000 clones, with approximately 86% as singletons. V gave up 2 bases and J gave up 7 bases, with 11 bases separating them. CDR1 is KGHSH, CDR2 LQKENI, per germline. This CDR3 has 14 residues. Sample: PBMCs or T cells enriched from blood (not recorded which). The gene calls are TRBV18 and TRBJ2-2, with D possibly matching TRBD1 (5 bases). The sequence was collected from a woman aged 40 to 49 with acute COVID-19. CDR3 nucleotides: TGTGCCAGCTCACCAGCCAGGGCTGTCGGGGAGCTGTTTTTT. This gives the protein CASSPARAVGELFF.